Listed here are 11 T cell receptor beta chains from one sample, sequenced in a study of T cell responses to AZD1222 COVID-19 vaccine. The repertoire was sequenced with immunoSEQ multiplex PCR; TCRdb's copy has only in-frame clones and lacks some. The sample includes 150,000 to 160,000 clones, about nine tenths of them seen just once. The sample here was peripheral blood, taken on day 0 of AZD1222 vaccination. These receptors originate from an adult in good health.

The chain has TRBV5-1 and TRBJ2-3, with D perhaps TRBD1 (6 bases). Germline CDR1 and CDR2: SGHRS and YFSETQ. The V and J ends lost 3 bases and 5 bases respectively, with 13 bases between them. CDR3 length: 14 residues. The DNA for the CDR3 is TGCGCCAGCAGCTCGGGTCCAGGGGTAGATACGCAGTATTTT. It is translated as CASSSGPGVDTQYF.

This clone is a singleton in its sample. The rearrangement links TRBV27 to TRBJ1-2; D is uncertain. CDR3 length equals 15 residues. V lost 1 base to trimming and J lost 6 bases, with 15 bases between them. Per the germline V gene, CDR1 is MNHEY and CDR2 is SMNVEV (reference sequence). CDR3 bases: TGTGCCAGCAGTTTATATCGAGATCCCCCGGATGGCTACACCTTC. It translates to CASSLYRDPPDGYTF.

This sequence joins TRBV27 and TRBJ2-3, with D maybe TRBD2 (5 bases). CDR3 length equals 13 residues. The V gene lost 5 bases and the J gene lost 4 bases, with 10 bases spanning the gap. CDR1 and CDR2 from the germline V gene are MNHEY and SMNVEV (reference sequence). This CDR3 is CASSPLSADTQYF. CDR3 DNA sequence: TGTGCCAGCAGTCCCCTTAGCGCAGATACGCAGTATTTT.

With respect to this clone: This sample also contains other DNA sequences that code for the same CDR3. This chain links TRBV3-1 (or the pseudogene TRBV3-2) with TRBJ1-1; the D is unclear. The CDR3 is 13 residues long. V was cut by 1 base and J by 0 bases, with 3 bases left in between. CDR1 and CDR2 (germline): LGHDT, YNNKEL (reference sequence). The CDR3 loop reads CASSQGLNTEAFF. In DNA, the CDR3 is TGTGCCAGCAGCCAAGGATTGAACACTGAAGCTTTCTTT.

Only one count was recorded for this clone. V is TRBV7-2 and J is TRBJ2-1; D gene ambiguous. Germline loops: CDR1 SGHTA, CDR2 FQGNSA. The CDR3 loop spans 17 amino acids. Trimming took 3 bases from V and 0 from J, leaving 15 bases between them. CDR3 loop: CASSFLGPVSSYNEQFF. The DNA of the CDR3 is TGTGCCAGCAGCTTTTTGGGCCCGGTGAGCTCCTACAATGAGCAGTTCTTC. Variable domain in full (rest from reference TRBV7-2 and TRBJ2-1): GAGVSQSPSNKVTEKGKDVELRCDPISGHTALYWYRQSLGQGLEFLIYFQGNSAPDKSGLPSDRFSAERTGGSVSTLTIQRTQQEDSAVYLCASSFLGPVSSYNEQFFGPGTRLTVL.

The chain links TRBV5-5 to TRBJ2-3; D ambiguous. V was clipped by 0 bases and J by 2 bases, with 7 bases between them. There are 14 residues in the CDR3. Germline values: CDR1 SGHKS, CDR2 YYEKEE (reference sequence). The CDR3 DNA follows: TGTGCCAGCAGCTTGGAGGCGAACACAGATACGCAGTATTTT. Its protein is CASSLEANTDTQYF.

This chain uses TRBV18 with TRBJ1-2; D remains ambiguous. The CDR3 loop spans 13 amino acids. The germline V gene has CDR1 KGHSH and CDR2 LQKENI. The V and J ends lost 3 bases and 0 bases respectively, with 5 bases between them. The CDR3 DNA reads as TGTGCCAGCTCACCCGGGCCTAACTATGGCTACACCTTC. Translating gives CASSPGPNYGYTF.

The chain links TRBV24-1 to TRBJ1-1; D gene ambiguous. The length of the CDR3 is 14 residues. The ends were cut back, 3 bases at V and 3 bases at J, with 10 bases in the middle. CDR1 and CDR2 (germline): KGHDR, SFDVKD. The CDR3 sequence is CATSDVGRDTEAFF. The CDR3 nucleotides read TGTGCCACCAGTGATGTCGGAAGGGACACTGAAGCTTTCTTT.

The gene calls are TRBV27 and TRBJ2-1, with TRBD2 matching 7 bases. CDR1 is MNHEY, CDR2 SMNVEV, per germline (reference sequence). V shed 7 bases, J shed 8 bases, and the junction held 11 bases outside the gene matches. This CDR3 has 14 amino acids. CDR3 sequence reads: CASTSGWISDEQFF. Written as DNA, the CDR3 is TGTGCCAGCACTAGCGGCTGGATTAGCGATGAGCAGTTCTTC.

The rearrangement joins TRBV28 to TRBJ2-5, with D possibly TRBD1 on 7 matching bases. The CDR3 spans 16 residues. V lost 3 bases and J lost 2, with 16 bases in between. Germline V gene data show CDR1 as MDHEN and CDR2 as SYDVKM. DNA of the CDR3: TGTGCCAGCAGTTTTCAGGGGGGAGTGAGACAAGAGACCCAGTACTTC. Translating it yields CASSFQGGVRQETQYF.

V usage is TRBV7-3 and J usage is TRBJ2-5; D might be TRBD1 (6 bases). The V end was cut by 7 bases, the J end by 5 bases, with 26 bases between. CDR1 and CDR2 (germline): SGHTA, FQGTGA. The length of the CDR3 is 17 residues. The CDR3 DNA reads TGTGCCAGCATCGTGTCAAAAAGCAAACAGGGTTGTGAGACCCAGTACTTC. Translating it yields CASIVSKSKQGCETQYF.